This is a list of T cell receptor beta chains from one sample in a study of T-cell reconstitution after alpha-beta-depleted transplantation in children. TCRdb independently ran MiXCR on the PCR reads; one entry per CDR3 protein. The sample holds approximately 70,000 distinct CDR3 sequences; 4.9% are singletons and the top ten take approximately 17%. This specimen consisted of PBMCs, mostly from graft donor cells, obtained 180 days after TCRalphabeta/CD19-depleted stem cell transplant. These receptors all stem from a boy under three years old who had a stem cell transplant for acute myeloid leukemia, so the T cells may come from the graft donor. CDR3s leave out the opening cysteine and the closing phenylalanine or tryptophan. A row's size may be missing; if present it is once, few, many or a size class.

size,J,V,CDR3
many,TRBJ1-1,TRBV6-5,ASSYSQGTRSEAF
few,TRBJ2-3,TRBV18,ASSPQSDSSTGTQY
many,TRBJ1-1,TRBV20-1,SARRTGETEAF
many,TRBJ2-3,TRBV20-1,SAYYVSSTDTQY
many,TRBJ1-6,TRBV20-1,SASRGHNSPLH
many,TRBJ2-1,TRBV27,ASSPGVGYNEQF
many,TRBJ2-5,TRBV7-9,ASSHSGETQY
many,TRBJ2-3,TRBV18,ASSPSSGPGLAGIDTQY
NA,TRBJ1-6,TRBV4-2,ASSQAGTGGLYLYNSPLH
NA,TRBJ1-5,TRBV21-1,ASSKSARGCNQPQH
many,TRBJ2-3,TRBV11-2,ANSLEQGQIDTQY
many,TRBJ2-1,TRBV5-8,ASSFIAGGRSEQF
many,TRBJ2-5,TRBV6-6,ASSFDRGGETQY
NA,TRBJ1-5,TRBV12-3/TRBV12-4,TSSLVKGILANQPQH
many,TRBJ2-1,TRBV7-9,ASSPRGDATNEQF
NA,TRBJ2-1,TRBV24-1,ATSDSGTRYNEQF
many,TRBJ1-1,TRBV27,ASSFGGLNTEAF
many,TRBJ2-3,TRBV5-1,ASFITSGGATDTQY
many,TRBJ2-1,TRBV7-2,ASSQGLIYNEQF
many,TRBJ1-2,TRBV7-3,ASSLIGVPMAGSIARDGYT
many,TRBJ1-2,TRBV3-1,ASSQDYGLPRGGYT
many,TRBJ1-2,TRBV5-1,ASSFGRRYGYT
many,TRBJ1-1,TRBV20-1,SARDAGRASTVTEAF
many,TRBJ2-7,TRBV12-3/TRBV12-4,ASSPWGDYEQY
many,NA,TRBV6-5,ASSYSRAGQGTQF
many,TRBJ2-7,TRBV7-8,ASSVNTGGAGSYEQY
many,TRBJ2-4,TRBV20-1,SAQLAGTAKNIQY
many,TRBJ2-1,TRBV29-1,SVGPGQGIRYNEQF
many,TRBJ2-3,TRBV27,ASTRLGTGQDTQY
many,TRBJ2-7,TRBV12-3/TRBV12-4,ASSLTVLAGLRGYEQY
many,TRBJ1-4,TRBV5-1,ASSPEGTVINEKLF
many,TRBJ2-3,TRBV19,ASSILSGTSTDTQY
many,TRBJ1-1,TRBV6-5,ASSYWDISPTNTEAF
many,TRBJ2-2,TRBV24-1,ATRPSGTGELF
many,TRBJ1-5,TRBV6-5,ASATAEYSNQPQH
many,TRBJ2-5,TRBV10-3,AIRATGQETQY
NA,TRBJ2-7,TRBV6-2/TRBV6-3,ASSYFRDQPYEQY
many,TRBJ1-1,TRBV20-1,SASTLNTEAF
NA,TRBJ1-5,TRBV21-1,ASSPRTGGKRAYWSNQPQH
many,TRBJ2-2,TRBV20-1,SARGGMRELF
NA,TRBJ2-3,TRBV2,TCSPLAGAQY
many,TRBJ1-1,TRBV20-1,SAPLRLNTEAF
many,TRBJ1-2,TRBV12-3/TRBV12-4,ASSLGSGSNYGYT
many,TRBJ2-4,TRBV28,ASSFPGAHAKNIQY
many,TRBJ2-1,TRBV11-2,ASSLVQRGANEQF
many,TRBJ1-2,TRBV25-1,ASSEPGTRDGYT
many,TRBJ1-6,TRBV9,ASSVERGSPLH
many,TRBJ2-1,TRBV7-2,ASSFKRRTGIYNEQF
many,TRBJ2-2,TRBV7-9,ASSLRDTGELF
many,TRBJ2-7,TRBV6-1,ASSTRTSSEQY
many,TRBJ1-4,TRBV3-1,ASSQDNLPANEKLF
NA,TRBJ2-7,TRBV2,ASTPISGRGDYEQY
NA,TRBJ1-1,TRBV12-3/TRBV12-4,ASSSGWGLNTEAF
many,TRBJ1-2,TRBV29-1,RVRGQGGYT
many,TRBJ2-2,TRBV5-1,ASSLDANTGELF
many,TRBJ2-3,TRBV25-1,ASSDATGISSLTDTQY
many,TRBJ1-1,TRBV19,ASTTRVWGTNTEAF
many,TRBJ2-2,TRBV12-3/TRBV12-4,ASSPALGARGELF
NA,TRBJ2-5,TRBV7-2,ASSLVAPKETQY
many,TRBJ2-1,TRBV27,ASSLPPGAYSEQF